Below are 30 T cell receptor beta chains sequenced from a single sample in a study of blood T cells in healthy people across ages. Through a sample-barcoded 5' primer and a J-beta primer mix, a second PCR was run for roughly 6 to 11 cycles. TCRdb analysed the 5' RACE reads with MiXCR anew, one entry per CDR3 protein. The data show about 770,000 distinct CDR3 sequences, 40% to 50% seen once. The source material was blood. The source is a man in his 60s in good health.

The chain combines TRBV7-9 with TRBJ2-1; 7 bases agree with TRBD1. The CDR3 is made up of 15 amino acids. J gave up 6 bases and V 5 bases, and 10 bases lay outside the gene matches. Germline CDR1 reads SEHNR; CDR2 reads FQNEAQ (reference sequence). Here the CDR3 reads CASSLTDRSFNEQFF. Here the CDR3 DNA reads TGTGCCAGCAGCCTAACGGACAGGAGTTTCAATGAGCAGTTCTTC.

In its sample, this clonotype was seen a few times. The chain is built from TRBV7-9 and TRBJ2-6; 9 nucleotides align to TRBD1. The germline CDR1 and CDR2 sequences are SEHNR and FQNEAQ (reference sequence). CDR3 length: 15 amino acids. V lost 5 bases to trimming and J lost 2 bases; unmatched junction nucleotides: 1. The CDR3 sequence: CASSGQGTGANVLTF. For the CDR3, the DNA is TGTGCCAGCAGCGGACAGGGGACTGGGGCCAACGTCCTGACTTTC. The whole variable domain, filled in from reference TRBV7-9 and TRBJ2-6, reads DTGVSQNPRHKITKRGQNVTFRCDPISEHNRLYWYRQTLGQGPEFLTYFQNEAQLEKSRLLSDRFSAERPKGSFSTLEIQRTEQGDSAMYLCASSGQGTGANVLTFGAGSRLTVL.

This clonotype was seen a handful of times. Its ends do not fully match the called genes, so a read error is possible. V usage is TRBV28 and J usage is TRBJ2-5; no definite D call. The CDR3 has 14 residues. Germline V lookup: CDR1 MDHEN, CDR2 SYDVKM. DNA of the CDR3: TGTGCCAGCAGACCCGCTGGGCACCAGGAGACCCAGTACTTC. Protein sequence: CASRPAGHQETQYF.

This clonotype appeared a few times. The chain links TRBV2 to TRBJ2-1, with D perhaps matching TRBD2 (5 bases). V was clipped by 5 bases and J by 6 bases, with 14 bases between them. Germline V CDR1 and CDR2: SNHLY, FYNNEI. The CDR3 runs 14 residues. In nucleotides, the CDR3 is TGTGCCAGCAGTCAAGGACTCCAACCCAATGAGCAGTTCTTC. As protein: CASSQGLQPNEQFF.

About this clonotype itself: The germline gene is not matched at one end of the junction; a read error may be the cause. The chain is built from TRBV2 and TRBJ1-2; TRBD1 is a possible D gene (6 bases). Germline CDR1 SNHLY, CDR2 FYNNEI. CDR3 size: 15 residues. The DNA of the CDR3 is TGTGTCAGCAGTGAGGACAGACTTCCTAACTATGGCCACACCTTC. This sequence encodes CVSSEDRLPNYGHTF. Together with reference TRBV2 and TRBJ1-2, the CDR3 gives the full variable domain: EPEVTQTPSHQVTQMGQEVILRCVPISNHLYFYWYRQILGQKVEFLVSFYNNEISEKSEIFDDQFSVERPDGSNFTLKIRSTKLEDSAMYFCVSSEDRLPNYGHTFGSGTRLTVV.

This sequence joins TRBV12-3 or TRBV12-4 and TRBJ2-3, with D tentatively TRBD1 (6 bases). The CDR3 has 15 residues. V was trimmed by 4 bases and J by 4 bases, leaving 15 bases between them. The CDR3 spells CASSSRTESADTQYF. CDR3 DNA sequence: TGTGCCAGCAGTTCCCGGACAGAAAGCGCAGATACGCAGTATTTT.

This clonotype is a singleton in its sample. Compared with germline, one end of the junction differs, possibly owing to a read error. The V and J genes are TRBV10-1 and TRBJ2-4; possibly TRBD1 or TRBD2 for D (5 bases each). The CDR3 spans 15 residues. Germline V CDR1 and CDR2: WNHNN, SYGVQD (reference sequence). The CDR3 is CAGSDQGVGGNIQYF. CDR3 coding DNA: TGCGCCGGCAGTGACCAGGGAGTTGGGGGAAACATTCAGTACTTC.

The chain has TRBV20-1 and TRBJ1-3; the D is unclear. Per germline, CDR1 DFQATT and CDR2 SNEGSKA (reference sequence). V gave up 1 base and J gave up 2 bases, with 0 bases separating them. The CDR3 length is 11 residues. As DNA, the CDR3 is TGCAGTGCTAGAGCTGGAAACACCATATATTTT. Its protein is CSARAGNTIYF.

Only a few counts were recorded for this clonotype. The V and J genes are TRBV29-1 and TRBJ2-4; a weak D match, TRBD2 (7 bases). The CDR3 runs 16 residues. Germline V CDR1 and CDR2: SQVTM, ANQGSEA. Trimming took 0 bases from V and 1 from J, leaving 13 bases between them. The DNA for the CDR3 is TGCAGCGTTGAAGATCGGGGGGCGGAGGCCAAAAACATTCAGTACTTC. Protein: CSVEDRGAEAKNIQYF.

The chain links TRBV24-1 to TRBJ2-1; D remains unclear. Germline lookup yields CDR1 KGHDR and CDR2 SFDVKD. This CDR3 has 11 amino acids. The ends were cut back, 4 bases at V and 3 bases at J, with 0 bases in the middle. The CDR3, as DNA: TGTGCCACCAGTGACTACAATGAGCAGTTCTTC. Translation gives CATSDYNEQFF.

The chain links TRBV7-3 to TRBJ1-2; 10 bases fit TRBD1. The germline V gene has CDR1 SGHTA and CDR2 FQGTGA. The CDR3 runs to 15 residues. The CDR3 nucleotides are TGTCCACGCAGGGGACAGGGGTTTTCTTTTAGCGGCTACACCTTC. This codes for CPRRGQGFSFSGYTF.

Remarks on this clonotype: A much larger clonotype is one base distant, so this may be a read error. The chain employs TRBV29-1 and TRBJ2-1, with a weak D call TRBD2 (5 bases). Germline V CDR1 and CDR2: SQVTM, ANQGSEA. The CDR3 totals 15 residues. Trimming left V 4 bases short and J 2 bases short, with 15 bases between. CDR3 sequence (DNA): TGCAGCGTTGGATTCTTGGGGAGCCCCTACAATGAGCAGTTCTTC. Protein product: CSVGFLGSPYNEQFF.

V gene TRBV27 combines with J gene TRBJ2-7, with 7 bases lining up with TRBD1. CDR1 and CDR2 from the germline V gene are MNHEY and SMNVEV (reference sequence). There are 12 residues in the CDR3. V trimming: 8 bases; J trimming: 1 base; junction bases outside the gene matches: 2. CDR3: CASGTDSYEQYF. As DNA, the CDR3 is TGTGCCAGCGGGACAGATTCCTACGAGCAGTACTTC.

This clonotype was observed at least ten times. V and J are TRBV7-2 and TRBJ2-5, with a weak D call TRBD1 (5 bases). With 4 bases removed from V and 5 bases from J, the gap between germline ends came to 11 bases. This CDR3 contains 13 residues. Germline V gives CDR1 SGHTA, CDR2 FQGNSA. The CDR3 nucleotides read TGTGCCAGCAGCTCCCCAGGGTTGGAGACCCAGTACTTC. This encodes CASSSPGLETQYF.

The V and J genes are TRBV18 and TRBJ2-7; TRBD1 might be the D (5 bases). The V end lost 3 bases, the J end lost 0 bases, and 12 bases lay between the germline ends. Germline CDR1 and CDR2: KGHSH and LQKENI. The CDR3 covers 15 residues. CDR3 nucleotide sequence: TGTGCCAGCTCACCGACGGACATAAGCTCCTACGAGCAGTACTTC. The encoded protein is CASSPTDISSYEQYF.

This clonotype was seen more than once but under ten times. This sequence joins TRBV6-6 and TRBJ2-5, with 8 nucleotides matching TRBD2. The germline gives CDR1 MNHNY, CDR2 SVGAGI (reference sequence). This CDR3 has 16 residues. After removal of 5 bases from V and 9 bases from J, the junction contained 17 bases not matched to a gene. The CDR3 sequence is CASSPAAGGGSRAQYF. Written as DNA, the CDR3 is TGTGCCAGCAGTCCGGCCGCGGGGGGCGGGAGTAGGGCCCAGTACTTC.

Here the CDR3 DNA reads TGCAGTGGATGGTCGAGCTCCTACAATGAGCAGTTCTTC. It translates to CSGWSSSYNEQFF. The V gene is TRBV20-1, the J gene TRBJ2-1; D not resolved. Germline loops: CDR1 DFQATT, CDR2 SNEGSKA (reference sequence). This CDR3 region has 13 residues. Deletions cut 7 bases from V and 0 bases from J, with 10 bases between.

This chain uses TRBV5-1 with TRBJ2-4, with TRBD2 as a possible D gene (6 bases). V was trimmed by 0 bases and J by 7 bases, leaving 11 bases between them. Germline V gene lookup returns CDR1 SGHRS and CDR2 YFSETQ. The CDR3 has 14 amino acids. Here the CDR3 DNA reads TGCGCCAGCAGCTTGGTGGAGGGGTCGAACATTCAGTACTTC. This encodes CASSLVEGSNIQYF.

The DNA for the CDR3 is TGTGCCAGCAGATTCTCTGGGAGGGGCTATGGCTACACCTTC. Residues: CASRFSGRGYGYTF. The gene calls are TRBV12-3 or TRBV12-4 and TRBJ1-2, with D tentatively TRBD1 (5 bases). Trimming removed 6 bases at V and 4 bases at J, with 15 bases between. This CDR3 has 14 residues.

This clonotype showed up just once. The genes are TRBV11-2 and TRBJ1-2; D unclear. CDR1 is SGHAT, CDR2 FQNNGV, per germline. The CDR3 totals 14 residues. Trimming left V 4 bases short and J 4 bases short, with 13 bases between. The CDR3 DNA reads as TGTGCCAGCAGCTCGGAGGAGGGCAGCTATGGCTACACCTTC. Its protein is CASSSEEGSYGYTF.

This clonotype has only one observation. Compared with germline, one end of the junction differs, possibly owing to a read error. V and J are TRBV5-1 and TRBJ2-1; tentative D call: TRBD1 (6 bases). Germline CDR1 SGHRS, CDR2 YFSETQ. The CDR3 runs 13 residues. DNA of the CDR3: TGCGCCGGCAGCTTAGACAGGTACAATGAGCAGTTCTTC. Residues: CAGSLDRYNEQFF. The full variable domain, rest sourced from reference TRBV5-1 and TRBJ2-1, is KAGVTQTPRYLIKTRGQQVTLSCSPISGHRSVSWYQQTPGQGLQFLFEYFSETQRNKGNFPGRFSGRQFSNSRSEMNVSTLELGDSALYLCAGSLDRYNEQFFGPGTRLTVL.

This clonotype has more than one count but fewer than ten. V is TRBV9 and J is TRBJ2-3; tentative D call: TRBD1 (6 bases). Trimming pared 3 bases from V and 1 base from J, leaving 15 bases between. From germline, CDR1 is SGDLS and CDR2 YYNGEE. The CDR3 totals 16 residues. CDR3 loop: CASSEGTQLGTDTQYF. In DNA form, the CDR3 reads TGTGCCAGCAGCGAAGGGACACAACTGGGCACAGATACGCAGTATTTT. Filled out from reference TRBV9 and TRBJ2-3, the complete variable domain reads DSGVTQTPKHLITATGQRVTLRCSPRSGDLSVYWYQQSLDQGLQFLIQYYNGEERAKGNILERFSAQQFPDLHSELNLSSLELGDSALYFCASSEGTQLGTDTQYFGPGTRLTVL.

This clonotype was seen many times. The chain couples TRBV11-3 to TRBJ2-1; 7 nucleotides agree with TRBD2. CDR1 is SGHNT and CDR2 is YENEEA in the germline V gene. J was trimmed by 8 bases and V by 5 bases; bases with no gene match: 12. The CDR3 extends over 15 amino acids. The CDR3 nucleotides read TGTGCCAGCAGCCAGTCCGTAGCGGGCCGGGATGAGCAGTTCTTC. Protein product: CASSQSVAGRDEQFF.

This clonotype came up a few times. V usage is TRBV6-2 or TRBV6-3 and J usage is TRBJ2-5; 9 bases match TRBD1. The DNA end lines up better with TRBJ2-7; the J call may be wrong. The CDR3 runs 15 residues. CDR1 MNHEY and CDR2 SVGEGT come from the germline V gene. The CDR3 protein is CASRDDRGITYEQYF. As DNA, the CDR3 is TGTGCCAGCAGAGACGACAGGGGGATCACGTACGAGCAGTACTTC.

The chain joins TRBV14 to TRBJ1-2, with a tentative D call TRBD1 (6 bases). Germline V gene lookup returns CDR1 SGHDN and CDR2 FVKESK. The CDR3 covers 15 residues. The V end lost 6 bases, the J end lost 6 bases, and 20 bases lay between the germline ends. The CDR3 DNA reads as TGTGCCAGCAGTCGACTGGGAACAGGGACTCATGGCTACACCTTC. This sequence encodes CASSRLGTGTHGYTF.

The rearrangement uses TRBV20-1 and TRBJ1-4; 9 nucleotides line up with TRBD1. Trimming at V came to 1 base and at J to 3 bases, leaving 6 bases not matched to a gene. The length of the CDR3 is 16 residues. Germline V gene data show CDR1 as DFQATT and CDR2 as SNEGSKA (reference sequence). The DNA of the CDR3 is TGCAGTGCTAGAGTACAGGGGGCGCATGCTAATGAAAAACTGTTTTTT. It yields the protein CSARVQGAHANEKLFF.

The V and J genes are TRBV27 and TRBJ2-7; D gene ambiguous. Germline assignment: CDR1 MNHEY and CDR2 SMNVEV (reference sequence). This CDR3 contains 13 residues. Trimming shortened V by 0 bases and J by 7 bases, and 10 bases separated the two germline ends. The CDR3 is CASSLSWNNEQYF. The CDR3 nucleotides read TGTGCCAGCAGTTTATCATGGAATAATGAGCAGTACTTC.

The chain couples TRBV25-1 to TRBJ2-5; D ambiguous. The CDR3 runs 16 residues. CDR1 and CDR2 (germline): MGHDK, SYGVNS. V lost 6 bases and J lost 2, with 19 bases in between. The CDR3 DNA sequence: TGTGCCAGCAGCCCCCTTTTAAGCCCACTACAAGAGACCCAGTACTTC. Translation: CASSPLLSPLQETQYF.

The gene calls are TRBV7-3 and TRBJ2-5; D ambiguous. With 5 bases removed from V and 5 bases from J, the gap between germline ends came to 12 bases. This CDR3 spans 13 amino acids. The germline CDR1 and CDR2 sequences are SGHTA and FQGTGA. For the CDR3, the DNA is TGTGCCAGCAGCCTGACGGTGACGGAGACCCAGTACTTC. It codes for CASSLTVTETQYF.

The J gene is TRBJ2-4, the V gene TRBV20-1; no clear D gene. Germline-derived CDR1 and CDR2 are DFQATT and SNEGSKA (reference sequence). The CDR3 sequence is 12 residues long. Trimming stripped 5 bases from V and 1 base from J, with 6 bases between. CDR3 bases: TGCAGTGCTGCCGAGGCCAAAAACATTCAGTACTTC. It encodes CSAAEAKNIQYF.